This T cell receptor (beta chain) was documented in a study of control samples from healthy donors and cancer patients. Germline assignment: CDR1 LNHDA and CDR2 SQIVND (reference sequence). The CDR3 runs 12 residues. V was cut by 5 bases and J by 8 bases, with 10 bases left in between. Assay used: immunoSEQ multiplex PCR; TCRdb lists only in-frame clones, some missing. This table holds roughly 23,000 clones, 83% found once. The clonotype originates from a man aged 60-69 years with head and neck cancer. V and J are TRBV19 and TRBJ2-1; no firm D call. Sequencing was done on a sample of PBMCs. CDR3 in DNA: TGTGCCAGTAGTCCCCTGGGCTATGAGCAGTTCTTC. The encoded protein is CASSPLGYEQFF.